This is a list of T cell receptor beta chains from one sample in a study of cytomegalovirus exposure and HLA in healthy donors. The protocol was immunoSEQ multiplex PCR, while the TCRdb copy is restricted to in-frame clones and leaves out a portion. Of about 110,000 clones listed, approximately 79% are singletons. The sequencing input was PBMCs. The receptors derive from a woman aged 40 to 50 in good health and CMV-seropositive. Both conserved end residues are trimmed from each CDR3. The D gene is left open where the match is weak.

SVDIQQSHTQY,.,TRBV29-1,TRBJ2-3
ASSEPRPGRETQY,.,TRBV9,TRBJ2-5
ASSLRTGSNYGYT,TRBD1,TRBV18,TRBJ1-2
SANRDRSTEAF,TRBD1,TRBV29-1,TRBJ1-1
ASIAGTGNYEQY,TRBD1,TRBV2,TRBJ2-7
SGARPSYEQY,.,TRBV29-1,TRBJ2-7
ASRPMRLNTEAF,.,TRBV7-9,TRBJ1-1
ATSRGGTAGRDTGELF,TRBD2,TRBV15,TRBJ2-2
ASSEWDRDQPQH,TRBD1,TRBV2,TRBJ1-5
ASSPGLPSSYEQY,TRBD2,TRBV13,TRBJ2-7
AWSGQGYQPQH,.,TRBV30,TRBJ1-5
AWSAAGGVAF,.,TRBV30,TRBJ1-1
AGMGQGTGGYT,TRBD1,TRBV2,TRBJ1-2
ASSLRPGLNTEAF,.,TRBV7-2,TRBJ1-1
ASRLESTDTQY,.,TRBV7-9,TRBJ2-3
ASRLGSASTDTQY,.,TRBV5-1,TRBJ2-3
ASSQVESGNQPQH,.,TRBV4-1,TRBJ1-5
ASSATGGNTEAF,TRBD1,TRBV5-1,TRBJ1-1
ASSEAGINQPQH,.,TRBV2,TRBJ1-5
ASSVVAGDNNEQF,.,TRBV5-1,TRBJ2-1